Below, 26 T cell receptor beta chains from the same sample are listed, as sequenced in a study of cytomegalovirus exposure and HLA in healthy donors. PCR primers comprised 60 Vbeta and 13 Jbeta primers. This table comes from immunoSEQ multiplex PCR, and its TCRdb copy is limited to in-frame clones, with some not included. The table lists 100,000 or so clones, roughly three quarters of them singletons. Sequences were obtained from PBMCs. All receptors derive from a man aged 25-45 years in good health and CMV-seronegative.

A single count supports this clone. This chain joins TRBV19 and TRBJ2-1; no definite D call. From germline, CDR1 is LNHDA and CDR2 SQIVND (reference sequence). The CDR3 sequence is 14 residues long. Between the trimmed V and J ends, which lost 1 base and 7 bases, there was a span of 11 bases. CDR3 in DNA: TGTGCCAGTAGTATAGGTCCCGGGTATAATGAGCAGTTCTTC. As protein: CASSIGPGYNEQFF. The variable domain in full, with the rest retrieved from reference TRBV19 and TRBJ2-1, is DGGITQSPKYLFRKEGQNVTLSCEQNLNHDAMYWYRQDPGQGLRLIYYSQIVNDFQKGDIAEGYSVSREKKESFPLTVTSAQKNPTAFYLCASSIGPGYNEQFFGPGTRLTVL.

The chain recombines TRBV7-2 with TRBJ2-3; the D is unclear. Germline CDR1 reads SGHTA; CDR2 reads FQGNSA. There are 13 residues in the CDR3. V lost 5 bases and J 4 bases, leaving 10 bases between the germline ends. CDR3 coding DNA: TGTGCCAGCAGCGCAAGGAGACCAGATACGCAGTATTTT. It encodes CASSARRPDTQYF.

The gene calls are TRBV7-9 and TRBJ2-1; 8 positions agree with TRBD2. With V trimmed by 3 bases and J by 3 bases, 4 bases remained unmatched. The germline gives CDR1 SEHNR, CDR2 FQNEAQ (reference sequence). The CDR3 contains 15 residues. The CDR3 nucleotides are TGTGCCAGCAGCTTCAGAGGGACTAGCTACAATGAGCAGTTCTTC. Translation: CASSFRGTSYNEQFF.

The gene calls are TRBV2 and TRBJ2-7; 7 nucleotides match TRBD1. The CDR3 is 14 amino acids. CDR1 and CDR2 from the germline V gene are SNHLY and FYNNEI. The ends lost 3 bases at V and 4 bases at J; junction bases unmatched: 6. The DNA for the CDR3 is TGTGCCAGCAGTGATGGGACAGTGGGGTACGAGCAGTACTTC. Amino acid sequence: CASSDGTVGYEQYF.

V and J are TRBV28 and TRBJ2-1; 7 positions agree with TRBD1. The V segment lost 10 bases and the J segment 9 bases; nucleotides outside the gene matches: 9. Germline CDR1 is MDHEN and CDR2 is SYDVKM. The CDR3 is 12 residues long. The CDR3 loop is CATLTGTGEQFF. In DNA, the CDR3 is TGTGCCACCTTGACAGGGACGGGTGAGCAGTTCTTC.

This clone showed up just a few times. V gene TRBV28 combines with J gene TRBJ2-5, with 8 bases fitting TRBD1. V gave up 5 bases and J gave up 3 bases; unmatched junction bases: 8. Per the germline V gene, CDR1 is MDHEN and CDR2 is SYDVKM. The CDR3 spans 15 residues. The DNA for the CDR3 is TGTGCCAGCAGTCCTGGGACAGGAGCGAAAGAGACCCAGTACTTC. Translating gives CASSPGTGAKETQYF. Combining the CDR3 with reference TRBV28 and TRBJ2-5 gives the whole variable domain DVKVTQSSRYLVKRTGEKVFLECVQDMDHENMFWYRQDPGLGLRLIYFSYDVKMKEKGDIPEGYSVSREKKERFSLILESASTNQTSMYLCASSPGTGAKETQYFGPGTRLLVL.

The chain uses TRBV7-8 and TRBJ2-5; possibly TRBD2 for D (6 bases). The CDR3 loop spans 11 amino acids. Germline lookup yields CDR1 SGHVS and CDR2 FQNEAQ. V gave up 7 bases and J gave up 5 bases, with 8 bases separating them. CDR3 in amino acids: CASTRGETQYF. Written as DNA, the CDR3 is TGTGCCAGCACCCGGGGGGAGACCCAGTACTTC.

The CDR3 nucleotides read TGTGCCACCAGCAGAGATTACGGGGACAGGGAATATGGCTACACCTTC. This codes for CATSRDYGDREYGYTF. The chain has TRBV15 and TRBJ1-2, with 9 bases identical to TRBD1. Germline-derived CDR1 and CDR2 are LNHNV and YYDKDF (reference sequence). J lost 5 bases, V lost 0 bases, and 7 bases had no gene match. This CDR3 comprises 16 residues.

This clone appeared a few times. The V call is TRBV29-1, the J call TRBJ2-7, with D maybe TRBD2 (6 bases). Germline values: CDR1 SQVTM, CDR2 ANQGSEA. Trimming left V 4 bases short and J 0 bases short, with 10 bases between. The CDR3 is 13 amino acids. The CDR3 protein is CSVGGVFSYEQYF. For the CDR3, the DNA is TGCAGCGTTGGGGGGGTCTTCTCCTACGAGCAGTACTTC.

The table lists this clone with a few counts. The chain carries TRBV5-8 and TRBJ2-1; TRBD2 agrees at 7 bases. This CDR3 region has 16 residues. Per germline, CDR1 SGHTS and CDR2 YDEGEE. J gave up 7 bases and V 1 base, and 11 bases lay outside the gene matches. CDR3 sequence reads: CASSLPRGGERNEQFF. The CDR3 DNA is TGTGCCAGCAGCTTGCCACGGGGAGGGGAAAGGAATGAGCAGTTCTTC. The full variable domain, rest sourced from reference TRBV5-8 and TRBJ2-1, is EAGVTQSPTHLIKTRGQQATLRCSPISGHTSVYWYQQALGLGLQFLLWYDEGEERNRGNFPPRFSGRQFPNYSSELNVNALELEDSALYLCASSLPRGGERNEQFFGPGTRLTVL.

V and J are TRBV29-1 and TRBJ2-5, with D perhaps TRBD1 (5 bases). Trimming cost V 4 bases and J 3 bases, with 12 bases left between them. The V gene's germline CDR1 is SQVTM and CDR2 ANQGSEA. The CDR3 has 13 amino acids. CDR3 nucleotide sequence: TGCAGCGTTGTCAGGGAAGGGGAAGAGACCCAGTACTTC. Protein: CSVVREGEETQYF.

The rearrangement uses TRBV11-3 and TRBJ2-2; 10 bases map to TRBD2. The germline V gene has CDR1 SGHNT and CDR2 YENEEA. V shed 5 bases, J shed 5 bases, and the junction held 14 bases outside the gene matches. CDR3 size: 18 residues. The CDR3 nucleotides read TGTGCCAGCAGCCCCGGGGCTAGCGGGAGTTGGAGAACCGGGGAGCTGTTTTTT. Protein sequence: CASSPGASGSWRTGELFF.

A few counts support this clone. The CDR3 coding sequence is TGTGCCAGTAGTTACAGGGCCGGCTCCTACGAGCAGTACTTC. Translated, it gives CASSYRAGSYEQYF. V gene TRBV19 combines with J gene TRBJ2-7; D might be TRBD1 (6 bases). Germline V lookup: CDR1 LNHDA, CDR2 SQIVND (reference sequence). V was clipped by 5 bases and J by 0 bases, with 11 bases between them. The CDR3 has 14 amino acids.

The chain employs TRBV19 and TRBJ1-2; 10 nucleotides agree with TRBD1. Per germline, CDR1 LNHDA and CDR2 SQIVND (reference sequence). Trimming took 5 bases from V and 7 from J; bases not matched to a gene: 16. This CDR3 region has 17 residues. The CDR3 nucleotides read TGTGCCAGTAGTCAAGTGTACCTTGACAGGGGGCCTTTTGGCTACACCTTC. Its protein product is CASSQVYLDRGPFGYTF.

There are a few counts of this clone. The V call is TRBV4-3, the J call TRBJ1-2, with D tentatively TRBD1 (5 bases). V gave up 2 bases and J gave up 3 bases, with 10 bases separating them. CDR1 LGHNA and CDR2 YSLEER come from the germline V gene. The CDR3 covers 14 residues. CDR3 sequence (DNA): TGCGCCAGCAGCCAATTGGAAGGGGACTATGGCTACACCTTC. The encoded protein is CASSQLEGDYGYTF.

This clone was counted only a few times. The rearrangement links TRBV7-8 to TRBJ1-2; 7 bases are shared with TRBD1. Germline V CDR1 and CDR2: SGHVS, FQNEAQ. This CDR3 comprises 17 residues. Unmatched junction bases numbered 19, after V lost 5 bases and J lost 7 bases. The CDR3, as DNA: TGTGCCAGCAGCACAAGGGACAGTCGGACGCCCACTCGTGGCTACACCTTC. It codes for CASSTRDSRTPTRGYTF.

The rearrangement links TRBV12-1 to TRBJ2-4; the table's TRBD1 call for D was not verified on the DNA. TRBV12-1 is shown as a pseudogene. This CDR3 is built from 15 residues. The CDR3 loop reads CASSPRTDPGNIQYF. The CDR3 DNA follows: TGTGCCAGCAGCCCCCGGACAGACCCCGGGAACATTCAGTACTTC.

This chain uses TRBV7-3 with TRBJ2-7, with D perhaps matching TRBD2 (5 bases). The CDR3 covers 13 residues. Per germline, CDR1 SGHTA and CDR2 FQGTGA. The V end was cut by 2 bases, the J end by 4 bases, with 9 bases between. In DNA form, the CDR3 reads TGTGCCAGCAGCTTATTATCGGGGTACGAGCAGTACTTC. Translating gives CASSLLSGYEQYF.

The V and J genes are TRBV7-9 and TRBJ1-1, with D unclear. Germline V lookup: CDR1 SEHNR, CDR2 FQNEAQ (reference sequence). V lost 3 bases to trimming and J lost 4 bases, with 12 bases between them. CDR3 size: 14 residues. CDR3 amino acids: CASSFAGSGTEAFF. The CDR3 DNA sequence: TGTGCCAGCAGCTTCGCCGGGTCCGGCACTGAAGCTTTCTTT.

This sequence joins TRBV28 and TRBJ1-5; tentative D call: TRBD1 (5 bases). V gave up 8 bases and J gave up 5 bases, with 16 bases separating them. The germline gives CDR1 MDHEN, CDR2 SYDVKM. The CDR3 consists of 14 residues. CDR3 in amino acids: CASDDNRRDQPQHF. CDR3 coding DNA: TGTGCCAGCGATGATAACAGGCGCGATCAGCCCCAGCATTTT.

The CDR3 nucleotides read TGTGCCAGCAGCCCCTCGACAGGGGCGGCCTACGAGCAGTACTTC. Translated: CASSPSTGAAYEQYF. The genes are TRBV27 and TRBJ2-7; 8 bases fit TRBD1. Germline V lookup: CDR1 MNHEY, CDR2 SMNVEV (reference sequence). The CDR3 totals 15 residues. V was pared by 6 bases and J by 2 bases, with 9 bases of the junction left unmatched.

The sample holds one count of this clone. The chain combines TRBV9 with TRBJ2-7, with 10 bases lining up with TRBD2. With 4 bases clipped from V and 2 bases from J, the junction kept 9 bases outside the gene matches. This CDR3 region has 16 residues. Germline V CDR1 and CDR2: SGDLS, YYNGEE. This CDR3 is CASSPSLTSGAYEQYF. In DNA form, the CDR3 reads TGTGCCAGCAGCCCATCACTTACTAGCGGGGCCTACGAGCAGTACTTC.

This clone was seen more than once but under ten times. This chain joins TRBV5-4 and TRBJ1-1, with 7 bases fitting TRBD1. The CDR3 has 12 amino acids. The germline CDR1 and CDR2 sequences are SGHNT and YYREEE (reference sequence). V lost 2 bases to trimming and J lost 7 bases; unmatched junction nucleotides: 2. CDR3 region: CASSFRQGEAFF. CDR3 bases: TGTGCCAGCAGCTTTCGACAGGGTGAAGCTTTCTTT.

V and J are TRBV6-5 and TRBJ2-7; tentatively, D is TRBD1 (6 bases). The CDR3 length is 15 residues. Germline-derived CDR1 and CDR2 are MNHEY and SVGAGI. Trimming pared 5 bases from V and 2 bases from J, leaving 16 bases between. CDR3 region: CASSPQGKGPYEQYF. The CDR3, as DNA: TGTGCCAGCAGTCCCCAGGGGAAAGGACCCTACGAGCAGTACTTC.

The chain is built from TRBV5-1 and TRBJ1-5, with D possibly TRBD1 on 6 matching bases. The V and J ends lost 4 bases and 4 bases respectively, with 9 bases between them. Germline V gene lookup returns CDR1 SGHRS and CDR2 YFSETQ. The CDR3 consists of 13 residues. The CDR3 protein is CASSPDSNQPQHF. CDR3 coding DNA: TGCGCCAGCAGCCCGGACAGTAATCAGCCCCAGCATTTT.

The chain links TRBV5-5 to TRBJ1-3, with 8 nucleotides matching TRBD1. Germline assignment: CDR1 SGHKS and CDR2 YYEKEE (reference sequence). Trimming cost V 0 bases and J 2 bases; bases outside gene matches: 1. This CDR3 spans 15 amino acids. For the CDR3, the DNA is TGTGCCAGCAGCTTGGACAGGGGGACTGGAAACACCATATATTTT. As protein: CASSLDRGTGNTIYF.